The 23 T cell receptor beta chains listed next were all sequenced from one sample in a study of blood T cell repertoires in COVID-19. TCRdb's table, derived via immunoSEQ multiplex PCR, lists solely in-frame clones and lacks some. The table includes roughly 400,000 clones, about 88% detected once. Sequencing input: PBMCs or T cells enriched from blood (not recorded which). The origin of the receptors is a woman aged 18-29 years who had been exposed to COVID-19.

This clone was picked up a small number of times. The CDR3 nucleotides read TGCGCCAGCAGCCAGCGCACCGGGGAGCTGTTTTTT. This gives the protein CASSQRTGELFF. The chain joins TRBV4-3 to TRBJ2-2; D gene ambiguous. Germline V gene sequence: CDR1 LGHNA, CDR2 YSLEER. Trimming stripped 3 bases from V and 4 bases from J, with 3 bases between. This CDR3 contains 12 residues.

The gene calls are TRBV7-3 and TRBJ2-3; 12 bases are a match to TRBD1. Unmatched junction bases numbered 8, after V lost 5 bases and J lost 5 bases. The CDR3 spans 16 residues. CDR1 is SGHTA, CDR2 FQGTGA, per germline. The CDR3 DNA reads as TGTGCCAGCAGCCCAACCGGGACAGGGGGCTTAGATACGCAGTATTTT. It is translated as CASSPTGTGGLDTQYF.

The chain couples TRBV5-6 to TRBJ1-1; D is unclear. V lost 1 base and J 7 bases, leaving 11 bases between the germline ends. Germline CDR1 and CDR2: SGHDT and YYEEEE. This CDR3 contains 13 residues. The CDR3 is CASSLPDSVEAFF. In DNA, the CDR3 is TGTGCCAGCAGCTTGCCGGACTCAGTTGAAGCTTTCTTT.

The V call is TRBV28, the J call TRBJ1-1, with 7 bases fitting TRBD1. Per the germline V gene, CDR1 is MDHEN and CDR2 is SYDVKM. This CDR3 is built from 14 residues. V was pared by 3 bases and J by 6 bases, with 7 bases of the junction left unmatched. CDR3 region: CASSLLGGGSEAFF. In nucleotides, the CDR3 is TGTGCCAGCAGTTTGTTAGGGGGCGGCTCTGAAGCTTTCTTT.

V usage is TRBV6-2 or TRBV6-3 and J usage is TRBJ1-4; D is unresolved. From germline, CDR1 is MNHEY and CDR2 SVGEGT. The ends were cut back, 6 bases at V and 8 bases at J, with 10 bases in the middle. The CDR3 length is 12 residues. CDR3 region: CASSLRLEKLFF. The CDR3, as DNA: TGTGCCAGCAGCCTCCGACTGGAAAAACTGTTTTTT.

The chain combines TRBV19 with TRBJ2-2, with D unresolved. Germline V gene data show CDR1 as LNHDA and CDR2 as SQIVND (reference sequence). The CDR3 is 17 amino acids. Trimming left V 2 bases short and J 2 bases short, with 15 bases between. CDR3 region: CASSIRISLENTGELFF. For the CDR3, the DNA is TGTGCCAGTAGTATAAGAATTTCATTAGAAAACACCGGGGAGCTGTTTTTT.

As to this clone: A read error is the likely source, as a far larger clone sits one nucleotide away. V is TRBV6-5 and J is TRBJ2-7, with TRBD1 matching 9 bases. The CDR3 length is 13 residues. Germline V CDR1 and CDR2: MNHEY, SVGAGI. The V segment lost 4 bases and the J segment 3 bases; nucleotides outside the gene matches: 1. The CDR3 region is CASSLGQGYEQYF. DNA for the CDR3: TGTGCCAGCAGTTTGGGACAGGGCTACGAGCAGTACTTC.

The V call is TRBV9, the J call TRBJ1-5, with a tentative D call TRBD1 (6 bases). The CDR3 is 14 amino acids. Per germline, CDR1 SGDLS and CDR2 YYNGEE. V lost 2 bases to trimming and J lost 3 bases, with 9 bases between them. CDR3 in DNA: TGTGCCAGCAGCGTGGCAGGGGACAATCAGCCCCAGCATTTT. This encodes CASSVAGDNQPQHF. Using reference TRBV9 and TRBJ1-5 for the parts outside the CDR3, the full variable domain is DSGVTQTPKHLITATGQRVTLRCSPRSGDLSVYWYQQSLDQGLQFLIQYYNGEERAKGNILERFSAQQFPDLHSELNLSSLELGDSALYFCASSVAGDNQPQHFGDGTRLSIL.

The genes are TRBV28 and TRBJ1-1; 9 bases line up with TRBD1. This CDR3 has 16 residues. Germline CDR1 MDHEN, CDR2 SYDVKM. The J segment lost 3 bases and the V segment lost 1 base, leaving 6 bases of the junction unmatched. The CDR3 here is CASSLSPTGGYTEAFF. CDR3 nucleotides: TGTGCCAGCAGTTTATCCCCGACAGGGGGTTACACTGAAGCTTTCTTT.

This chain joins TRBV3-1 (or the pseudogene TRBV3-2) and TRBJ1-1; D remains unclear. From germline, CDR1 is LGHDT and CDR2 YNNKEL (reference sequence). V gave up 0 bases and J gave up 1 base, with 6 bases separating them. The CDR3 length is 14 residues. Here the CDR3 DNA reads TGTGCCAGCAGCCAAGAAGCACCGAACACTGAAGCTTTCTTT. Amino acid sequence: CASSQEAPNTEAFF.

This sequence joins TRBV2 and TRBJ1-1; the D gene is possibly TRBD1 (6 bases). V lost 11 bases and J lost 3, with 13 bases in between. The CDR3 is 12 residues long. Looked up from germline, CDR1 is SNHLY and CDR2 is FYNNEI. The CDR3 spells CAWTAEDTEAFF. Here the CDR3 DNA reads TGTGCCTGGACAGCAGAGGACACTGAAGCTTTCTTT.

V gene TRBV6-6 combines with J gene TRBJ2-5; TRBD2 matches at 7 bases. This CDR3 contains 16 residues. Germline lookup yields CDR1 MNHNY and CDR2 SVGAGI (reference sequence). The V segment lost 6 bases and the J segment 2 bases; nucleotides outside the gene matches: 12. The CDR3 loop is CASRYLTSDGQETQYF. The CDR3 DNA reads as TGTGCCAGCAGATATCTAACTAGCGACGGACAAGAGACCCAGTACTTC.

The gene calls are TRBV18 and TRBJ1-2, with D hard to call. V lost 3 bases to trimming and J lost 4 bases, with 9 bases between them. The V gene's germline CDR1 is KGHSH and CDR2 LQKENI. The length of the CDR3 is 13 residues. CDR3 sequence (DNA): TGTGCCAGCTCACCTTCTGAAGCCTATGGCTACACCTTC. Amino acids: CASSPSEAYGYTF.

The chain combines TRBV9 with TRBJ1-3, with TRBD1 matching over 8 bases. The germline V gene has CDR1 SGDLS and CDR2 YYNGEE. This CDR3 contains 14 residues. The trim removed 0 bases at V and 8 bases at J, leaving 4 bases unmatched. For the CDR3, the DNA is TGTGCCAGCAGCGTAGTCACAGGGGGGCACACCATATATTTT. It translates to CASSVVTGGHTIYF.

The chain is built from TRBV7-9 and TRBJ1-6; 8 positions agree with TRBD1. With 2 bases clipped from V and 9 bases from J, the junction kept 0 bases outside the gene matches. Germline V CDR1 and CDR2: SEHNR, FQNEAQ (reference sequence). CDR3 size: 13 residues. The CDR3 region has the DNA TGTGCCAGCAGCTTACAGGGGGCTTCACCCCTCCACTTT. The encoded protein is CASSLQGASPLHF.

The chain joins TRBV7-2 to TRBJ2-2, with 10 bases that match TRBD2. The CDR3 sequence is 16 residues long. From germline, CDR1 is SGHTA and CDR2 FQGNSA. The trim removed 6 bases at V and 5 bases at J, leaving 9 bases unmatched. CDR3 nucleotides: TGTGCCAGCAGACCAGCGGGGGGGCTATTAACCGGGGAGCTGTTTTTT. This gives the protein CASRPAGGLLTGELFF.

This chain joins TRBV30 and TRBJ1-4; D gene ambiguous. The CDR3 covers 13 residues. V was trimmed by 4 bases and J by 5 bases, leaving 11 bases between them. Germline loops: CDR1 GTSNPN, CDR2 SVGIG (reference sequence). CDR3 coding DNA: TGTGCCTGGACAGTACCGAAAAATGAAAAACTGTTTTTT. Translation: CAWTVPKNEKLFF.

CDR3 sequence (DNA): TGTGCCAGCAGCTTCCAACGGGTGAACACTGAAGCTTTCTTT. Encoded protein: CASSFQRVNTEAFF. The rearrangement uses TRBV7-9 and TRBJ1-1; D gene uncertain. CDR1 is SEHNR, CDR2 FQNEAQ, per germline (reference sequence). With 3 bases removed from V and 0 bases from J, the gap between germline ends came to 8 bases. The CDR3 has 14 amino acids.

The rearrangement uses TRBV5-5 and TRBJ2-6; D is uncertain. Trimming removed 0 bases at V and 4 bases at J, with 8 bases between. The CDR3 runs 15 residues. The germline V gene has CDR1 SGHKS and CDR2 YYEKEE (reference sequence). In DNA, the CDR3 is TGTGCCAGCAGCTTGGAGTCCTACGGGGCCAACGTCCTGACTTTC. This translates into CASSLESYGANVLTF.

V usage is TRBV5-6 and J usage is TRBJ2-1; a possible D gene is TRBD2 (6 bases). Germline CDR1 is SGHDT and CDR2 is YYEEEE. This CDR3 has 14 amino acids. Between the trimmed V and J ends, which lost 3 bases and 4 bases, there was a span of 11 bases. The CDR3 sequence is CASSSPGLYNEQFF. In nucleotides, the CDR3 is TGTGCCAGCAGCTCACCGGGACTTTACAATGAGCAGTTCTTC.

V usage is TRBV7-8 and J usage is TRBJ2-2; weak D call: TRBD2 (6 bases). This CDR3 is built from 15 residues. V was clipped by 7 bases and J by 4 bases, with 16 bases between them. CDR1 and CDR2 (germline): SGHVS, FQNEAQ. The CDR3 reads CASMVLRGGTGELFF. CDR3 in DNA: TGTGCCAGCATGGTCTTGCGGGGAGGCACCGGGGAGCTGTTTTTT.

The chain is built from TRBV18 and TRBJ1-2, with TRBD1 matching over 9 bases. This CDR3 comprises 15 residues. Trimming at V came to 0 bases and at J to 4 bases, leaving 3 bases not matched to a gene. Germline V lookup: CDR1 KGHSH, CDR2 LQKENI. The CDR3 region has the DNA TGTGCCAGCTCACCACCGGGACAGGGATCCTATGGCTACACCTTC. This codes for CASSPPGQGSYGYTF.

V and J are TRBV25-1 and TRBJ2-5; TRBD2 might be the D (6 bases). Trimming cost V 0 bases and J 5 bases, with 7 bases left between them. The CDR3 has 13 residues. CDR1 is MGHDK and CDR2 is SYGVNS in the germline V gene. The CDR3 loop is CASSEYRGETQYF. The DNA for the CDR3 is TGTGCCAGCAGTGAATATCGGGGGGAGACCCAGTACTTC.